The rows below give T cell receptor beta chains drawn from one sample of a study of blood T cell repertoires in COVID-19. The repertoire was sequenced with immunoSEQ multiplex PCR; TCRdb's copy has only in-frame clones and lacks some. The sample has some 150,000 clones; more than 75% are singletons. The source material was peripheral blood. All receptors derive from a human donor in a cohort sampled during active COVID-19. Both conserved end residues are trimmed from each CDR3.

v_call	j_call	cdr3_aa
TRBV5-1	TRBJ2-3	ASSLGGLTDTQY
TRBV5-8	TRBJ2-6	ASSLARLSGANVLT
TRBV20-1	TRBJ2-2	SASTSGRSNTGELF
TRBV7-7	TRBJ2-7	ASSLSVAGGEQY
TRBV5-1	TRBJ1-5	ASSLEGAQHQPQH
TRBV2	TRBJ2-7	ASSASSYEQY
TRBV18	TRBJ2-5	ASSPLPLPNQETQY
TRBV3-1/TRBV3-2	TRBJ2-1	ASSQDGSSYNEQF
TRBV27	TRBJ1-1	ASRDDSLEAF
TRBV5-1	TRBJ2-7	ASSRTRQVRNEQY
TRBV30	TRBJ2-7	AWSSGQATYEQY
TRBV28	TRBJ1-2	ASSPRRGLGYT
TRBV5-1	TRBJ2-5	ASSSGRVKETQY
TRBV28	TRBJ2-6	ASSRTGSGANVLT
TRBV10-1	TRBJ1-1	ASSEDRNTEAF
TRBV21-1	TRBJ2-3	ASSKRGPKRQDTQY
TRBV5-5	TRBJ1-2	ASSLDRPTNYGYT
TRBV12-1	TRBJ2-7	APRTSVSYEQY
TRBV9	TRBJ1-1	ASSRPSGDISTEAF
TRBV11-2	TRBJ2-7	ASSLERGPSYEQY
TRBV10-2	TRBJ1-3	ASSLTGTPGNTIY
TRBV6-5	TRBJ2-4	ASSRVGQGENIQY
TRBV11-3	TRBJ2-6	ASSPGANVLT
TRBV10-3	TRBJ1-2	AISATGNGYT
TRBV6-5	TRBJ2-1	ASSYGTVTVNEQF
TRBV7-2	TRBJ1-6	ASSLVSGGDSPLH